This T cell receptor (beta chain) emerged from a study of molecular identifiers for immune sequencing clone quantification. Ten or more counts support this clonotype. Using its own MiXCR run on the PCR reads, TCRdb lists one record per CDR3 protein. The table records about 640,000 distinct CDR3 sequences, just under 20% of them present only once. Germline V CDR1 and CDR2: SGDLS, YYNGEE. V lost 4 bases and J lost 5; bases outside the gene matches: 6. The CDR3 covers 15 residues. This clonotype originated in a human donor in good health. Some libraries in this study had Jurkat cell RNA spiked in. The gene calls are TRBV9 and TRBJ2-2; 9 bases map to TRBD1. Sequencing was done on a sample of naive CD8+ T cells from blood, with Jurkat cell RNA spiked in. The subset was: FACS-sorted CD8+CD4-CCR7+CD45RA+ naive T cells. The CDR3 region is CASSSGTGTTGELFF. The CDR3 coding sequence is TGTGCCAGCAGCAGCGGGACAGGGACGACCGGGGAGCTGTTTTTT.